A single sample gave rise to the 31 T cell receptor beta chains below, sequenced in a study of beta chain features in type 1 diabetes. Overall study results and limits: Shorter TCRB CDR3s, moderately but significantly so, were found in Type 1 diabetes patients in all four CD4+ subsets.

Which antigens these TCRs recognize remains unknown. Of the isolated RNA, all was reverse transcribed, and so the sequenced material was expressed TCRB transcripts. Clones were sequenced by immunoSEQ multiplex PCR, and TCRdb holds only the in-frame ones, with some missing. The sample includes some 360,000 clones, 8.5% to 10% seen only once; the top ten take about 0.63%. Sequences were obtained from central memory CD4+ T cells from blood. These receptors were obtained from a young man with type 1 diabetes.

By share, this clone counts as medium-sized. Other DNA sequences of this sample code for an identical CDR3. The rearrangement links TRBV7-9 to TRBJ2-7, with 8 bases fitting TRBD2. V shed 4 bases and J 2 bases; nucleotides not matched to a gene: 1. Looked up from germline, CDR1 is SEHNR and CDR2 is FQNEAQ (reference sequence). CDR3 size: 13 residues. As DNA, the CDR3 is TGTGCCAGCAGCTCCGGGAGGGCCTACGAGCAGTACTTC. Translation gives CASSSGRAYEQYF.

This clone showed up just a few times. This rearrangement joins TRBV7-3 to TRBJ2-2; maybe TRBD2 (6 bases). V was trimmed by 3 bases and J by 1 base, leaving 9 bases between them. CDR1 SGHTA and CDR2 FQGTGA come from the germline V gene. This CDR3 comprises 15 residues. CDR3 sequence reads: CASSFGSGNTGELFF. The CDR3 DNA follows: TGTGCCAGCAGCTTCGGTAGCGGGAACACCGGGGAGCTGTTTTTT.

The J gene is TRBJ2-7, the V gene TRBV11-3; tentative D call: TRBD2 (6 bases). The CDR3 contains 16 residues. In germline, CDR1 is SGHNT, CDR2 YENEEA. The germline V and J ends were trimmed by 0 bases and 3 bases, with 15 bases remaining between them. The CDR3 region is CASSLEKGGGNYEQYF. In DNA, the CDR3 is TGTGCCAGCAGCTTAGAGAAGGGAGGAGGAAACTACGAGCAGTACTTC.

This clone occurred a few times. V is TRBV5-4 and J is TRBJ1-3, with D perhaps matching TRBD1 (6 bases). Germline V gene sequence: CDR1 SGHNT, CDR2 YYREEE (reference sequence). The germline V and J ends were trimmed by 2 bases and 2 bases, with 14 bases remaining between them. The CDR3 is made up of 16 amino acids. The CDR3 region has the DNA TGTGCCAGCAGCTTTCAGGGGTTGACGGCTGGAAACACCATATATTTT. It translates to CASSFQGLTAGNTIYF.

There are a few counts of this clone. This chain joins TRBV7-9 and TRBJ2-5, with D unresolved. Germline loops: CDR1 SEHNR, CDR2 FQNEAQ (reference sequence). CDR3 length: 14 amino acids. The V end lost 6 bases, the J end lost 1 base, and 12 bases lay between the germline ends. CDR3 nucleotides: TGTGCCAGCAGTCTTTCGCGGAGCCAAGAGACCCAGTACTTC. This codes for CASSLSRSQETQYF.

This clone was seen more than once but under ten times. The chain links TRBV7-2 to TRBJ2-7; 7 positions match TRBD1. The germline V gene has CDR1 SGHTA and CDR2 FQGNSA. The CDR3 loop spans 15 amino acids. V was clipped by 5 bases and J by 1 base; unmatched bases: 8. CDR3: CASSRTGQESYEQYF. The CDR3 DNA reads TGTGCCAGCAGCCGTACAGGACAGGAGTCCTACGAGCAGTACTTC.

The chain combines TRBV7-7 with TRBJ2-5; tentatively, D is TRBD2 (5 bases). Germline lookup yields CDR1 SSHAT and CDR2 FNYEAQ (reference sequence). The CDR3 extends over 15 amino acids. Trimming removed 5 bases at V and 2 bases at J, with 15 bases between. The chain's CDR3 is CASSENLAFQETQYF. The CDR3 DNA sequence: TGTGCCAGCAGCGAGAACCTAGCTTTTCAAGAGACCCAGTACTTC.

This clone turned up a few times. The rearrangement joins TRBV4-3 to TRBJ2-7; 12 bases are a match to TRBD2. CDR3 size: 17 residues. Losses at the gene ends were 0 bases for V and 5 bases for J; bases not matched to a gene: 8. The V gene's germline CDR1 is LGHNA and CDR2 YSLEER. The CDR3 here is CASSQEWLAGGGNEQYF. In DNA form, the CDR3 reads TGCGCCAGCAGCCAAGAATGGCTAGCGGGAGGGGGCAACGAGCAGTACTTC.

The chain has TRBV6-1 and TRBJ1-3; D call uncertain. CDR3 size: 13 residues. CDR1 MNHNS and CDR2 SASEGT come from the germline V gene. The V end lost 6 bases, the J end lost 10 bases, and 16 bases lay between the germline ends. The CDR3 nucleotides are TGTGCCAGCAGAGAACCCGCCGGGGTAACCATATATTTT. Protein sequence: CASREPAGVTIYF.

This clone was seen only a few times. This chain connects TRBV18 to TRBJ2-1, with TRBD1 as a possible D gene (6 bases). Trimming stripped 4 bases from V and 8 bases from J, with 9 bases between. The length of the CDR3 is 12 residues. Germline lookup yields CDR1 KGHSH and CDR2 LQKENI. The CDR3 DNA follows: TGTGCCAGCTCACTTCACAGGGATGAGCAGTTCTTC. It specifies CASSLHRDEQFF.

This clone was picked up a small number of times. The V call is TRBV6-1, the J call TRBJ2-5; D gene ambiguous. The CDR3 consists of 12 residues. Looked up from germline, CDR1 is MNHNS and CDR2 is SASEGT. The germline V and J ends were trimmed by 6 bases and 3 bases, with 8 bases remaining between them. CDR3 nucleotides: TGTGCCAGCAGCTTGCGTGAAGAGACCCAGTACTTC. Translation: CASSLREETQYF.

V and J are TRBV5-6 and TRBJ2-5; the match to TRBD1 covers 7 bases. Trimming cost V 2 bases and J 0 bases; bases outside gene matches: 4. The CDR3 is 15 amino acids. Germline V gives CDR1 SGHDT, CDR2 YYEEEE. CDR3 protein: CASSFRDSYQETQYF. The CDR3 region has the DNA TGTGCCAGCAGCTTCCGGGACAGCTACCAAGAGACCCAGTACTTC.

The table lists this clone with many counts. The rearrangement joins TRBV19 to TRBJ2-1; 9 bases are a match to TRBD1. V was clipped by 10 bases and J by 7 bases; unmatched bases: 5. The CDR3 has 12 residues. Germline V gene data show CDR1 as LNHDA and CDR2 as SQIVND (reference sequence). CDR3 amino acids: CATGTGLNEQFF. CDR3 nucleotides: TGTGCCACCGGGACAGGGTTGAATGAGCAGTTCTTC.

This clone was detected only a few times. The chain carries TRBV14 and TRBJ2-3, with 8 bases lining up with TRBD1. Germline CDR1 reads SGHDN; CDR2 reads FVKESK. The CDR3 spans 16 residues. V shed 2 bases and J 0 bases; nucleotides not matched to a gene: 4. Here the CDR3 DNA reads TGTGCCAGCAGCCAAACCGGGACAGGCAGCACAGATACGCAGTATTTT. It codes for CASSQTGTGSTDTQYF. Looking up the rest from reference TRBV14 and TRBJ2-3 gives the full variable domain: EAGVTQFPSHSVIEKGQTVTLRCDPISGHDNLYWYRRVMGKEIKFLLHFVKESKQDESGMPNNRFLAERTGGTYSTLKVQPAELEDSGVYFCASSQTGTGSTDTQYFGPGTRLTVL.

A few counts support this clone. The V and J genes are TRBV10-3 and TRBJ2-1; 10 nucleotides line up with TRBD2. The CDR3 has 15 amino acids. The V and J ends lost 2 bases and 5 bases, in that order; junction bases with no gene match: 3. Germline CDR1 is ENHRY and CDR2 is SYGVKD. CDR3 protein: CAISEVTSGDNEQFF. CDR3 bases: TGTGCCATCAGTGAGGTTACTAGCGGGGACAATGAGCAGTTCTTC.

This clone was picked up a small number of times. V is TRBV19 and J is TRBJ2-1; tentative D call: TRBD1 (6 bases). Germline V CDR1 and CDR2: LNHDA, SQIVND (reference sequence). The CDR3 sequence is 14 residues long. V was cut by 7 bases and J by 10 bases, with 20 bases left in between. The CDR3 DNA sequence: TGTGCCAGTAATACCGGGACACGCTTCGGGGAGCAGTTCTTC. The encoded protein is CASNTGTRFGEQFF.

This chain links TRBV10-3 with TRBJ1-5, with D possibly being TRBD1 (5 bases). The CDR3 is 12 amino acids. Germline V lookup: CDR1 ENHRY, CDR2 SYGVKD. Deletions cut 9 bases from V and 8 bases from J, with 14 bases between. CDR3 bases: TGTGCCATTGGGACTGCAAAGGAGCCCCAGCATTTT. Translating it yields CAIGTAKEPQHF.

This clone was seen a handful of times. Here the CDR3 DNA reads TGTGCCAGCAGCTTCGCCGGGACAGCTGGAAACACCATATATTTT. It yields the protein CASSFAGTAGNTIYF. V gene TRBV7-2 combines with J gene TRBJ1-3, with 7 bases that match TRBD1. J was trimmed by 2 bases and V by 3 bases; bases with no gene match: 4. The CDR3 runs to 15 residues. Germline lookup yields CDR1 SGHTA and CDR2 FQGNSA.

CDR3 loop: CASSTHRDISYEQYF. In DNA form, the CDR3 reads TGTGCCAGCAGTACCCACCGGGACATATCCTACGAGCAGTACTTC. This chain connects TRBV25-1 to TRBJ2-7; D perhaps matches TRBD1 (6 bases). V lost 5 bases and J 1 base, leaving 15 bases between the germline ends. CDR3 size: 15 residues. Looked up from germline, CDR1 is MGHDK and CDR2 is SYGVNS.

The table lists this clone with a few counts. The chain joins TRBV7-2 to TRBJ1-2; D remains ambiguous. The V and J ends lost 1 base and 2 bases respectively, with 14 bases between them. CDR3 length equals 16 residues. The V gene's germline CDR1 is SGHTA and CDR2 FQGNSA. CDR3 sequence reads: CASSLVSGISNYGYTF. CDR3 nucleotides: TGTGCCAGCAGCTTAGTAAGCGGCATCTCCAACTATGGCTACACCTTC. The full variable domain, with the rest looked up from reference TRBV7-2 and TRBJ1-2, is GAGVSQSPSNKVTEKGKDVELRCDPISGHTALYWYRQSLGQGLEFLIYFQGNSAPDKSGLPSDRFSAERTGGSVSTLTIQRTQQEDSAVYLCASSLVSGISNYGYTFGSGTRLTVV.

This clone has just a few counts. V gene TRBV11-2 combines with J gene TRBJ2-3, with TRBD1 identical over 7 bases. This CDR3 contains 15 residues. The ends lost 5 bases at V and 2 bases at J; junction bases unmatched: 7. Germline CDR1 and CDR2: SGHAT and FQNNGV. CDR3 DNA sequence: TGTGCCAGCAGCACCGACAGGGACCACACAGATACGCAGTATTTT. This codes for CASSTDRDHTDTQYF.

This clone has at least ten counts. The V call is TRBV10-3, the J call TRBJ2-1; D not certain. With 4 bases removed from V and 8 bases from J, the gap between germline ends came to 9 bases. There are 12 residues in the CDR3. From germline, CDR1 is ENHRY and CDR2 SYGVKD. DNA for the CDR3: TGTGCCATCAGTGTGGGGTTAGATGAGCAGTTCTTC. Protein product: CAISVGLDEQFF.

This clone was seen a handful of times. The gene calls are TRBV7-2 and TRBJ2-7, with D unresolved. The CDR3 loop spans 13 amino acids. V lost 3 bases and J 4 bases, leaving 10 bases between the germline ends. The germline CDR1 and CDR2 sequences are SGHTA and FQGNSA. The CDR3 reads CASSLFSVYEQYF. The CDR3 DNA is TGTGCCAGCAGCTTGTTTTCGGTGTACGAGCAGTACTTC. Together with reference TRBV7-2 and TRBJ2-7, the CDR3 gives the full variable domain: GAGVSQSPSNKVTEKGKDVELRCDPISGHTALYWYRQSLGQGLEFLIYFQGNSAPDKSGLPSDRFSAERTGGSVSTLTIQRTQQEDSAVYLCASSLFSVYEQYFGPGTRLTVT.

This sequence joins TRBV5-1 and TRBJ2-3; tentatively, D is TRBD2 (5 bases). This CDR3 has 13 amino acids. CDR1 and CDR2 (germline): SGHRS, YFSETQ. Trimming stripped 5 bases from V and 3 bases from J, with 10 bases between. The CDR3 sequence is CASSTTGTDTQYF. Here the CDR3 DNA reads TGCGCCAGCAGTACCACGGGGACAGATACGCAGTATTTT.

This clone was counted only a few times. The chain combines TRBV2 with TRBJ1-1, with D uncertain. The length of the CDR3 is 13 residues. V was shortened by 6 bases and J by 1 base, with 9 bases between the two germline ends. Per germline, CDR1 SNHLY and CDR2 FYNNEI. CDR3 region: CASRATPNTEAFF. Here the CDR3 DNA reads TGTGCCAGCAGGGCTACCCCGAACACTGAAGCTTTCTTT.

The CDR3 protein is CASTPGSSGSNEQFF. The CDR3 DNA sequence: TGTGCCAGCACCCCCGGCTCTAGCGGGAGCAATGAGCAGTTCTTC. This chain connects TRBV28 to TRBJ2-1; TRBD2 aligns across 10 bases. The CDR3 loop spans 15 amino acids. Germline CDR1 MDHEN, CDR2 SYDVKM. With V trimmed by 7 bases and J by 6 bases, 9 bases remained unmatched.

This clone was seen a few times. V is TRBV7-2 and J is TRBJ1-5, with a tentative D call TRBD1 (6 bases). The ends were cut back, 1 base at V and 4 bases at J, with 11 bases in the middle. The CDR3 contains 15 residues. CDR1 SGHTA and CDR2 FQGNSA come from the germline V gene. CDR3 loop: CASSLDEGGNQPQHF. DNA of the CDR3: TGTGCCAGCAGCTTAGACGAAGGGGGAAATCAGCCCCAGCATTTT.

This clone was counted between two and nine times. The CDR3 sequence: CASSLGDNNYGYTF. The CDR3 nucleotides are TGCGCCAGCAGCTTGGGCGACAACAACTATGGCTACACCTTC. V usage is TRBV5-1 and J usage is TRBJ1-2; no definite D call. The CDR3 contains 14 residues. Germline CDR1 reads SGHRS; CDR2 reads YFSETQ. V was clipped by 0 bases and J by 2 bases, with 8 bases between them.

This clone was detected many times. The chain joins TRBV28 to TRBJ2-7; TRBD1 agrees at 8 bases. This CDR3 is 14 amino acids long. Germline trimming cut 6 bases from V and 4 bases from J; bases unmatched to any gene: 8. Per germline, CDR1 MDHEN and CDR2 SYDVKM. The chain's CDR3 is CASRSWGQAYEQYF. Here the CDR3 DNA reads TGTGCCAGCAGATCTTGGGGACAGGCGTACGAGCAGTACTTC.

Written as DNA, the CDR3 is TGCGCCAGCAGCCAAGGGGTCTTCGACAAGGGGAACACTGAAGCTTTCTTT. This encodes CASSQGVFDKGNTEAFF. The chain recombines TRBV4-1 with TRBJ1-1; no definite D call. The V gene's germline CDR1 is MGHRA and CDR2 YSYEKL. V was pared by 1 base and J by 1 base, with 16 bases between. The CDR3 covers 17 residues.

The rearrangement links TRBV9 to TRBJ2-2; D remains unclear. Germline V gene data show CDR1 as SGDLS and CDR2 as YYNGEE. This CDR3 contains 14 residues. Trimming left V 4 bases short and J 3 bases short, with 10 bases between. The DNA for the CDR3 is TGTGCCAGCAGCCAAGCCCGGTACACCGGGGAGCTGTTTTTT. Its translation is CASSQARYTGELFF.